This T cell receptor beta chain appears in the sequencing data of a study of CD8+ T cells in alopecia areata (dated by TCRdb to the late 2010s). Broadly, across the study: The treated patients took part in an open-label pilot trial in which moderate-to-severe alopecia areata was treated with oral tofacitinib at 5 to 10 mg twice daily. In humans, TCRbeta sequencing was performed on scalp tissue and on sorted CD4+ and CD8+ peripheral blood T cells from healthy controls and from patients with patchy or totalis/universalis alopecia areata. Patients received tofacitinib for 6 to 18 months and were then followed off drug for 6 months to check for delayed response and recurrence. RNA came from the PAXgene miRNA kit for fixed scalp, the miRNeasy kit for PBMCs, and the RNeasy kit for mouse skin. Biopsies were taken from tofacitinib-treated patients at baseline and again at 4 and 24 weeks into treatment, and several of those patients also had a later scalp biopsy. To study T cell clonal expansion in alopecia areata, the researchers applied high-throughput TCRbeta sequencing to both the C3H/HeJ mouse model and human patients. immunoSEQ multiplex PCR using 35 Vbeta forward primers and 13 Jbeta reverse primers was used to amplify TCRbeta CDR3 regions. Scalp clonality was compared across normal scalp (n=4), patchy alopecia areata scalp (n=8), and alopecia totalis/universalis scalp (n=8).

Lesional scalp punch biopsies and peripheral blood were obtained from alopecia areata patients. PBMCs were separated by density centrifugation and stained for CD3, CD4 and CD8, after which CD4+ and CD8+ T cells were sorted on a FACSAria. The germline V and J ends show losses of 3 bases and 9 bases respectively, and no gene match explains 8 bases of the junction. In the germline V gene (reference sequence), CDR1 corresponds to GTSNPN and CDR2 to SVGIG. The CDR3 measures 14 amino acids from cysteine to phenylalanine. Left in the record is the CDR3 DNA by itself, 42 bases read in frame from the first base. What the research found in general, with its limitations: Higher clonality and more expanded CD8+ clones were observed in lesional scalp than in normal scalp, particularly in alopecia totalis/universalis, a finding suggestive of antigenic drive. Shared TCR sequences between patients were less evident than in mice, which may be partly attributable to HLA diversity in the patient population. Resident alphabeta T cells in normal human skin are also sequenced, complicating scalp TCR repertoire analysis, unlike mouse skin dominated by gammadelta T cells.

Library construction relied on the immunoSEQ multiplex PCR assay. RNA was extracted from all samples and reverse transcribed into cDNA, which served as template for TCR sequencing. SuperScript III was used to make first-strand cDNA, primed with a 2:1 mix of oligo-dT and random hexamers. A synthetic immune receptor repertoire was used to gauge amplification bias, and whatever bias remained was removed computationally. The original pipeline was this. After raw reads were preprocessed to remove errors, the CDR3 was defined following IMGT conventions as running from the conserved cysteine to phenylalanine. To get clonality, Shannon entropy was normalized by log2 of the number of productive unique TCRs and the result was subtracted from 1. CD4 or CD8 identity of scalp clones was inferred by cross-referencing scalp TCRbeta sequences with sorted blood CD4 and CD8 repertoires. Entries here come from immuneACCESS through TCRdb and include only in-frame sequences with V and J called. Some clones fail to appear in such tables; in the studies checked, an unresolved V gene covers under half of the shortfall, and the cause of the remainder is unknown. Clone size and V and J calls were adopted from that table, with D and trimming inferred from the DNA. This sample gives approximately 89,000 clones in total; less than 50% of them show up just once. The ten largest account for about 0.79% of the sample.

As concerns this clone: Its antigen remains unidentified. Nothing much larger sits one base from this clone, and base qualities are not available.

The sequence derives from a human donor with alopecia areata. The sequenced material came from CD4+ T cells sorted from blood. The V gene is TRBV30 and the J gene is TRBJ2-1, and TRBD1 matches 10 of the central bases. CDR3 sequence: CAWRGQGLVSEQFF. DNA sequence: TGTGCCTGGAGGGGACAGGGGTTAGTAAGTGAGCAGTTCTTC.